The following is a T cell receptor (beta chain) sequence with its context. No antigen is known for it. This specimen comes from a study of CD8 T cells in Susac syndrome. The study's findings and limits: The study recognized that its TCR sequencing and HLA analysis covered a relatively small number of individuals.

The authors reverse transcribed roughly 0.5 to 1 ug RNA with random hexamers. Across 54 Vbeta and 13 Jbeta, immunoSEQ multiplex PCR amplified TCR beta CDR3. From the immunoSEQ multiplex PCR reads, TCRdb called clonotypes with MiXCR, one entry per CDR3 protein. The table records about 300,000 distinct CDR3 sequences, 92% of them present only once. CDR1 and CDR2 (germline): MNHEY, SVGAGI. This CDR3 region has 13 residues. Trimming took off 7 bases at V and 6 bases at J, with 12 bases between the two ends. Sequencing of TCR beta was performed on blood CD8+ and CD4+ T cells. TEMRA cells were FACS-enriched, and CD8+ and CD4+ T cells were isolated negatively.

The V gene is TRBV6-5, the J gene TRBJ2-2; D unresolved. Sequences were obtained from CD4+ T cells from PBMCs. This sequence was found in a human donor with multiple sclerosis. CDR3 in amino acids: CASTELTAGELFF. The CDR3 region has the DNA TGTGCCAGCACCGAGCTGACGGCCGGGGAGCTGTTTTTT.